Described below is a single T cell receptor (beta chain) sequence and its context. The target of this receptor is not known. No base quality values were provided; no much bigger clone lies one nucleotide off. The data were obtained in a study of OX40 agonist ivuxolimab in advanced cancers. Study-wide context: The costimulatory receptor OX40 (CD134) was targeted by ivuxolimab, a fully human IgG2 agonistic monoclonal antibody. Partial responses were achieved by three dose-escalation patients, of whom one had hepatocellular carcinoma and two had cutaneous melanoma. Peripheral TCRbeta sequencing aimed to test whether ivuxolimab altered TCR sequence diversity and caused clonal T-cell expansion. In the dose-escalation cohort, approximately 82% of patients were male, and the mean age was 60 years with a range of roughly 20 to 80. Intravenous ivuxolimab was administered to patients every 2 weeks at six dose levels: 0.01, 0.1, 0.3, 1.5, 3 and 10 mg/kg. Among the 50 to 55 dose-escalation patients, around 20 had hepatocellular carcinoma, around 15 melanoma, 9 renal cell carcinoma and 9 head and neck cancer. Prior anti-PD-1, anti-PD-L1 or anti-CTLA-4 therapy was permitted, and 40% of dose-escalation patients had received checkpoint inhibitors. The monotherapy dose-escalation portion (N = 52 patients) of the phase I ivuxolimab trial is reported in the paper. Overall study outcomes, separate from this receptor: The antigen specificity of the clonally expanded peripheral T cells was not determined. At doses of 0.1 to 3.0 mg/kg, clonal expansion of both CD4+ and CD8+ T cells in blood was seen between baseline and week 6. In the 0.1-3.0 mg/kg groups, partial responders had among the lowest normalized peripheral clonal expansion, particularly in CD8+ T cells. After ivuxolimab, CD8+ T cells had more expanded clones than CD4+ T cells on average. Low levels of normalized T-cell clonal expansion were also shown by some nonresponding patients.

For sequencing of the TCRbeta CDR3 region, genomic DNA was extracted from the sorted cells. The immunoSEQ Assay was used for sequencing of TCRbeta CDR3 regions. The table comes from immuneACCESS by way of TCRdb, which keeps in-frame sequences with V and J called. Part of the clones is missing from these tables; in studies checked, under half for an unresolved V gene and the rest for unknown reasons. The sample table shows 70,000 or so clones, and 70% to 90% are seen once. The top ten clonotypes cover 5.5% to 7% of the sample. The CDR3 numbers 14 residues from cysteine through phenylalanine. Only CDR3 DNA remains: 42 bases, in frame from the first base. CDR1 MNHNY and CDR2 SVGAGI are derived from the germline V gene (reference sequence). V has 6 bases trimmed and J has 4 bases trimmed; junction bases matching no gene number 6. The trial excluded patients who had a history of autoimmune disease or were on systemic immunosuppression. In every dose cohort, peripheral blood was drawn for TCR sequencing at baseline, cycle 4 day 1, and cycle 7 day 1. Samples came from an open-label, multicenter, first-in-human phase I dose-escalation trial of ivuxolimab. Adults with locally advanced or metastatic melanoma, renal cell, hepatocellular, or head and neck squamous cell carcinoma were enrolled in the trial. Before TCR sequencing, CD4+ T cells and CD8+ T cells from peripheral blood were sorted into separate populations.

The input for sequencing was CD4+ or CD8+ T cells sorted from blood, taken in a trial of the OX40 agonist ivuxolimab. Here the chain combines TRBV6-6 and TRBJ1-2; 9 of the junction bases match TRBD1. This receptor was taken from an adult with an advanced solid tumor such as melanoma, head and neck, liver or kidney cancer. At the DNA level, the sequence is TGTGCCAGCAGCTACGGACAGGGGATCTATGGCTACACCTTC. Protein translation: CASSYGQGIYGYTF.